These 8 T cell receptor beta chains came from one sample sequenced in a study of cytomegalovirus exposure and HLA in healthy donors. Vbeta (60) and Jbeta (13) primers were used in the PCR. Clones were read by immunoSEQ multiplex PCR, and TCRdb kept only the in-frame ones, dropping some. Among 90,000 or so clones listed, roughly 63% were seen once. Sequenced material: PBMCs. These receptors were obtained from a boy aged 10-17 years in good health and CMV-seropositive.

The V and J genes are TRBV7-2 and TRBJ2-1; 14 bases fit TRBD2. The CDR3 extends over 16 amino acids. Per germline, CDR1 SGHTA and CDR2 FQGNSA. V was clipped by 5 bases and J by 15 bases; unmatched bases: 15. In DNA form, the CDR3 reads TGTGCCAGCAGCCTTGGGACTAGCGGGAGTCGCCTTGGTCGGTTCTTC. Translation gives CASSLGTSGSRLGRFF.

This chain links TRBV10-2 with TRBJ1-1, with 9 bases matching TRBD1. The V gene's germline CDR1 is WSHSY and CDR2 SAAADI. CDR3 length: 14 amino acids. V lost 6 bases, J lost 4 bases, and 6 bases stayed unmatched. The CDR3 loop is CASSEQGAITEAFF. CDR3 DNA sequence: TGCGCCAGCAGCGAACAGGGGGCGATCACTGAAGCTTTCTTT.

Here the CDR3 DNA reads TGTGCCAGCAGCCTCGGGCCTTGGGCGGGTCAGCCCCAGCATTTT. Translation: CASSLGPWAGQPQHF. The rearrangement joins TRBV5-6 to TRBJ1-5; D is ambiguous. The CDR3 loop spans 15 amino acids. Germline loops: CDR1 SGHDT, CDR2 YYEEEE. Trimming shortened V by 4 bases and J by 6 bases, and 17 bases separated the two germline ends.

This clone was detected a few times. The CDR3 DNA reads TGTGCCAGCTCCGTCAGCGGGAGTCCCTACAATGAGCAGTTCTTC. Translated: CASSVSGSPYNEQFF. The rearrangement links TRBV18 to TRBJ2-1, with 8 nucleotides matching TRBD2. The CDR3 loop spans 15 amino acids. Trimming cost V 6 bases and J 2 bases; bases outside gene matches: 6. Germline loops: CDR1 KGHSH, CDR2 LQKENI.

A single count supports this clone. The chain has TRBV27 and TRBJ2-1; 10 bases agree with TRBD1. The CDR3 spans 20 residues. V dropped 4 bases and J dropped 8; count of bases not matched to a gene: 23. The germline V gene has CDR1 MNHEY and CDR2 SMNVEV (reference sequence). The CDR3 reads CASSYLPGQGNGSRLHEQFF. The CDR3 nucleotides read TGTGCCAGCAGTTACCTTCCGGGACAGGGGAACGGGAGTCGGTTACATGAGCAGTTCTTC.

This clone was picked up a small number of times. The chain is built from TRBV4-1 and TRBJ2-7, with a possible D match to TRBD2 (5 bases). V dropped 3 bases and J dropped 4 bases, with 19 bases sitting between them. Looked up from germline, CDR1 is MGHRA and CDR2 is YSYEKL. CDR3 length: 16 amino acids. CDR3 sequence: CASSQTRDLASYEQYF. In DNA form, the CDR3 reads TGCGCCAGCAGCCAGACCCGGGATCTGGCTTCGTACGAGCAGTACTTC.

The rearrangement uses TRBV10-1 and TRBJ2-7; TRBD1 matches at 10 bases. From germline, CDR1 is WNHNN and CDR2 SYGVQD (reference sequence). There are 17 residues in the CDR3. Trimming removed 3 bases from V and 3 bases from J; junction bases left unmatched: 11. The CDR3 loop is CASSDPTGQGTDYEQYF. The CDR3, as DNA: TGCGCCAGCAGTGACCCGACGGGACAGGGGACCGACTACGAGCAGTACTTC.

V gene TRBV2 combines with J gene TRBJ1-5; the D is unclear. Germline assignment: CDR1 SNHLY and CDR2 FYNNEI. The CDR3 runs 11 residues. V was clipped by 3 bases and J by 12 bases, with 9 bases between them. CDR3 loop: CASSDGGLQHF. CDR3 in DNA: TGTGCCAGCAGTGACGGCGGGCTCCAGCATTTT.